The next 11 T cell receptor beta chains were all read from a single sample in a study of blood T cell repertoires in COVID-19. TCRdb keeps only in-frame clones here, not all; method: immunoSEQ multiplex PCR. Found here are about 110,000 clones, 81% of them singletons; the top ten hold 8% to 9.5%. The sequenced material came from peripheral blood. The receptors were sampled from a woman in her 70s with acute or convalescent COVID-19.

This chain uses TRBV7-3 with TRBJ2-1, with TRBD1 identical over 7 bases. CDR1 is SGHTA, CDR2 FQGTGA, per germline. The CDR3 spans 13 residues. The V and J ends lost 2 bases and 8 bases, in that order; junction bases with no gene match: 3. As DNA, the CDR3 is TGTGCCAGCAGCTTAGTGACAGGGTATGAGCAGTTCTTC. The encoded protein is CASSLVTGYEQFF.

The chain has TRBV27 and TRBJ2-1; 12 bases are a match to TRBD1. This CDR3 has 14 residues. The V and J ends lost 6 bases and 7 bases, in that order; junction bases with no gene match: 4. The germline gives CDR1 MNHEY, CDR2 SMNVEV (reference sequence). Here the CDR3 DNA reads TGTGCCAGCAGGGGACAGGGGGCTCGGAATGAGCAGTTCTTC. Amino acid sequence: CASRGQGARNEQFF.

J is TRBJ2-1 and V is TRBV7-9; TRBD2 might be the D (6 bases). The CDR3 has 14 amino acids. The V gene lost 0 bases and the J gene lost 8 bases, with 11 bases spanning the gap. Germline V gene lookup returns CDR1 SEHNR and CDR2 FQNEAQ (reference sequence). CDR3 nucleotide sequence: TGTGCCAGCAGCTTAGCAAGGGGAGGTTATGAGCAGTTCTTC. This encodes CASSLARGGYEQFF.

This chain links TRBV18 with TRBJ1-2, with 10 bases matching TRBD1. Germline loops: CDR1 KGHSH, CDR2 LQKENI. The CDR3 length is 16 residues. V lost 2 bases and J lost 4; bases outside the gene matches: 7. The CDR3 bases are TGTGCCAGCTCACCAGATGGACAGGGGGTGCTCTATGGCTACACCTTC. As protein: CASSPDGQGVLYGYTF.

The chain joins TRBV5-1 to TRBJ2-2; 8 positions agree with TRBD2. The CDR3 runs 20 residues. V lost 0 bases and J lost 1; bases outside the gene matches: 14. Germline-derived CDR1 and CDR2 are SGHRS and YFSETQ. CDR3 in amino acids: CASSLDRKAGELLNTGELFF. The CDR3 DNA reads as TGCGCCAGCAGCTTGGATCGGAAAGCGGGGGAACTCTTGAACACCGGGGAGCTGTTTTTT.

DNA of the CDR3: TGCGCCAGCAGCCCCCTGGACAGTGGGACTGAAGCTTTCTTT. Amino acids: CASSPLDSGTEAFF. The rearrangement joins TRBV5-1 to TRBJ1-1, with D maybe TRBD1 (6 bases). Germline V CDR1 and CDR2: SGHRS, YFSETQ. V lost 4 bases to trimming and J lost 5 bases, with 15 bases between them. The CDR3 spans 14 residues.

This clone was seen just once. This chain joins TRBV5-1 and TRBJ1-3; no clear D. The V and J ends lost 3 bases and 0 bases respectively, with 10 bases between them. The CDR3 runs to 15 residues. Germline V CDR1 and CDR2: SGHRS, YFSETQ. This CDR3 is CASSYLANSGNTIYF. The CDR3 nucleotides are TGCGCCAGCAGCTACCTGGCCAACTCTGGAAACACCATATATTTT.

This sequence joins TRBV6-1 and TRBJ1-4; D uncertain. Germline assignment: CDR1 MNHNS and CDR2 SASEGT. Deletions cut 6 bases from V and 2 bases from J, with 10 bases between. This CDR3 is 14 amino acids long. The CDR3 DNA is TGTGCCAGCAGCCGGGGAAGGACTAATGAAAAACTGTTTTTT. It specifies CASSRGRTNEKLFF.

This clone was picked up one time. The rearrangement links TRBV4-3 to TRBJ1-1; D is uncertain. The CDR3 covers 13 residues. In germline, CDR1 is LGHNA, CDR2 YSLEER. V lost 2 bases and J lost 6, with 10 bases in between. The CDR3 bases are TGCGCCAGCAGCCAATTCCCGAGCGCTGAAGCTTTCTTT. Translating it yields CASSQFPSAEAFF.

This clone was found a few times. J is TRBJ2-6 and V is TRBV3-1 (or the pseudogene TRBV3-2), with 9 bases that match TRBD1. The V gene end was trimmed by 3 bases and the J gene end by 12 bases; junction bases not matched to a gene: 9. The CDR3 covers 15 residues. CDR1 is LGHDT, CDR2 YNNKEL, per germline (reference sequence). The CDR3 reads CASSHSPGTGIVLTF. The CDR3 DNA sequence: TGTGCCAGCAGCCATTCTCCCGGGACAGGGATCGTCCTGACTTTC.

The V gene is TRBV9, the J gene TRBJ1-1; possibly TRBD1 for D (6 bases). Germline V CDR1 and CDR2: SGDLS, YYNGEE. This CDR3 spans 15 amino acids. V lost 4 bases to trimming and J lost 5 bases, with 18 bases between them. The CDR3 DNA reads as TGTGCCAGCAGCCCGATGGGGACAAGAGGAACTGAAGCTTTCTTT. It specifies CASSPMGTRGTEAFF.